These 17 T cell receptor beta chains were all obtained from the same sample, sequenced in a study of shared clonotypes between healthy human individuals. TCRdb's copy holds only in-frame clones and misses some; the assay was immunoSEQ multiplex PCR. The sample comprises roughly 2,000,000 clones, around 93% of which are singletons, and over 1.5% rests with the top ten. Naive CD8 cells, CD45RO-negative and positively selected for CCR7, excluded terminally differentiated effector memory CD45RA+ cells. Sequenced material: naive CD8+ T cells from PBMCs. These receptors originate from a man aged 18 to 30 in good health. Some clones in this sample may be carry-over from other donors' samples.

The rearrangement joins TRBV7-9 to TRBJ2-7, with TRBD2 identical over 10 bases. Germline V gene lookup returns CDR1 SEHNR and CDR2 FQNEAQ (reference sequence). V was pared by 3 bases and J by 4 bases, with 9 bases of the junction left unmatched. The CDR3 sequence is 16 residues long. CDR3 bases: TGTGCCAGCAGCTTCTTCACTAGCGGGGAGGTATACGAGCAGTACTTC. Amino acids: CASSFFTSGEVYEQYF.

The V and J genes are TRBV28 and TRBJ1-5; no firm D call. The germline V gene has CDR1 MDHEN and CDR2 SYDVKM. The CDR3 is 14 residues long. V lost 2 bases to trimming and J lost 4 bases, with 9 bases between them. CDR3 bases: TGTGCCAGCAGTTTAGACGGCCTAAATCAGCCCCAGCATTTT. As protein: CASSLDGLNQPQHF.

The chain has TRBV29-1 and TRBJ1-5; tentative D call: TRBD1 (6 bases). CDR3 length equals 19 residues. Trimming removed 8 bases from V and 0 bases from J, with 29 bases in between. The germline V gene encodes CDR1 SQVTM and CDR2 ANQGSEA. This CDR3 reads CSTTRPMDRRKNSNQPQHF. CDR3 in DNA: TGCAGCACCACCCGCCCGATGGACAGACGAAAAAATAGCAATCAGCCCCAGCATTTT.

The V gene is TRBV28, the J gene TRBJ2-7; D possibly corresponds to TRBD2 (6 bases). V dropped 5 bases and J dropped 6 bases, with 11 bases sitting between them. Germline V gene data show CDR1 as MDHEN and CDR2 as SYDVKM. The CDR3 spans 12 residues. The CDR3 DNA reads TGTGCCAGCAGTAGACTAGTACGCGAGCAGTACTTC. Residues: CASSRLVREQYF.

In its sample, this clone was seen once. The chain recombines TRBV28 with TRBJ1-3; 7 bases are shared with TRBD1. There are 14 residues in the CDR3. CDR1 and CDR2 from the germline V gene are MDHEN and SYDVKM. V lost 5 bases, J lost 2 bases, and 3 bases stayed unmatched. The CDR3 region has the DNA TGTGCCAGCAGTACGACAGGGACTGGAAACACCATATATTTT. Its protein product is CASSTTGTGNTIYF.

To note about this clone: This sample includes further DNA sequences coding for the same CDR3. The chain links TRBV7-9 to TRBJ2-7; D possibly uses TRBD1 or TRBD2 (5 bases each). CDR3 size: 15 residues. Between the trimmed V and J ends, which lost 5 bases and 0 bases, there was a span of 14 bases. Per the germline V gene, CDR1 is SEHNR and CDR2 is FQNEAQ (reference sequence). CDR3: CASSPRDGSSYEQYF. The CDR3 DNA reads as TGTGCCAGCAGCCCGAGGGACGGAAGCTCCTACGAGCAGTACTTC.

The V gene is TRBV5-1, the J gene TRBJ2-7, with TRBD1 matching over 9 bases. The germline CDR1 and CDR2 sequences are SGHRS and YFSETQ. This CDR3 spans 14 amino acids. V was clipped by 0 bases and J by 4 bases; unmatched bases: 2. The CDR3 reads CASSLDGTGYEQYF. Written as DNA, the CDR3 is TGCGCCAGCAGCTTGGACGGGACAGGGTACGAGCAGTACTTC.

This clone appeared a single time. The same CDR3 also results from other DNA sequences found in this sample. This chain connects TRBV9 to TRBJ1-3; 7 bases are a match to TRBD1. Losses at the gene ends were 3 bases for V and 4 bases for J; bases not matched to a gene: 4. CDR1 is SGDLS, CDR2 YYNGEE, per germline. CDR3 length: 14 amino acids. The CDR3 coding sequence is TGTGCCAGCAGCGACAGGGGAACAGGAAACACCATATATTTT. It translates to CASSDRGTGNTIYF.

In nucleotides, the CDR3 is TGTGCCAGCAGTTGGCGCGGGAGTCTGGGGGCTTTCTTT. As protein: CASSWRGSLGAFF. The chain uses TRBV28 and TRBJ1-1; D remains ambiguous. The CDR3 loop spans 13 amino acids. CDR1 is MDHEN and CDR2 is SYDVKM in the germline V gene. V gave up 4 bases and J gave up 11 bases, with 17 bases separating them.

In its sample, this clone was seen once. The gene calls are TRBV4-3 and TRBJ2-1; 10 positions match TRBD2. The V segment lost 2 bases and the J segment 10 bases; nucleotides outside the gene matches: 11. CDR3 length: 16 amino acids. The germline V gene encodes CDR1 LGHNA and CDR2 YSLEER. Here the CDR3 DNA reads TGCGCCAGCAGCCAACTTAAGCGGGAGGGCCGCGAGGAGCAGTTCTTC. It yields the protein CASSQLKREGREEQFF.

The chain carries TRBV4-3 and TRBJ2-7; TRBD2 matches at 11 bases. CDR1 and CDR2 from the germline V gene are LGHNA and YSLEER. The junction had 11 bases not matched to a gene; V was cut back by 0 bases and J by 4 bases. The CDR3 runs 18 residues. CDR3 region: CASSQDFIRTSGSYEQYF. CDR3 nucleotides: TGCGCCAGCAGCCAAGATTTTATACGGACTAGCGGGTCGTACGAGCAGTACTTC.

The V and J genes are TRBV7-9 and TRBJ2-7; 8 bases map to TRBD2. The CDR3 totals 14 residues. The ends lost 4 bases at V and 7 bases at J; junction bases unmatched: 9. Germline CDR1 SEHNR, CDR2 FQNEAQ (reference sequence). DNA of the CDR3: TGTGCCAGCAGCTCCTCCGGGACTAGGGGAGAGCAGTACTTC. Its translation: CASSSSGTRGEQYF.

The rearrangement uses TRBV14 and TRBJ2-7, with D possibly being TRBD2 (6 bases). V was trimmed by 4 bases and J by 3 bases, leaving 13 bases between them. Germline V gene lookup returns CDR1 SGHDN and CDR2 FVKESK. This CDR3 region has 14 residues. In nucleotides, the CDR3 is TGTGCCAGCAGCCCCAGGGAGGCCCTCTACGAGCAGTACTTC. Residues: CASSPREALYEQYF.

This clone has just one count. The rearrangement links TRBV12-2 to TRBJ2-1; the D call in the table, TRBD2, was not verified against the DNA. TRBV12-2 has pseudogene status. This CDR3 comprises 20 residues. The CDR3, as DNA: TGTGCAAGTCCCGCCATATATCGAGTTGGAGCCCTCAGCTCCTACAATGAGCAGTTCTTC. It is translated as CASPAIYRVGALSSYNEQFF.

The gene calls are TRBV5-8 and TRBJ1-1; TRBD1 is a possible D gene (6 bases). V dropped 4 bases and J dropped 0 bases, with 16 bases sitting between them. From germline, CDR1 is SGHTS and CDR2 YDEGEE. The CDR3 covers 16 residues. CDR3 loop: CASSTRTVWVNTEAFF. CDR3 nucleotides: TGTGCCAGCAGCACCAGGACAGTTTGGGTGAACACTGAAGCTTTCTTT.

As DNA, the CDR3 is TGTGCCAGCAGAGCTCGGTCCGGAGGGGACACTGAAGCTTTCTTT. This encodes CASRARSGGDTEAFF. This chain connects TRBV2 to TRBJ1-1; weak D call: TRBD1 (5 bases). Between the trimmed V and J ends, which lost 6 bases and 3 bases, there was a span of 17 bases. The CDR3 extends over 15 amino acids. Germline CDR1 reads SNHLY; CDR2 reads FYNNEI.

The V call is TRBV19, the J call TRBJ1-1; 9 nucleotides agree with TRBD1. CDR1 is LNHDA, CDR2 SQIVND, per germline (reference sequence). The V and J ends lost 7 bases and 3 bases, in that order; junction bases with no gene match: 9. The CDR3 spans 15 residues. Here the CDR3 DNA reads TGTGCCAGTATTTCCCTGGACAGGGGCCACACTGAAGCTTTCTTT. Translating gives CASISLDRGHTEAFF.